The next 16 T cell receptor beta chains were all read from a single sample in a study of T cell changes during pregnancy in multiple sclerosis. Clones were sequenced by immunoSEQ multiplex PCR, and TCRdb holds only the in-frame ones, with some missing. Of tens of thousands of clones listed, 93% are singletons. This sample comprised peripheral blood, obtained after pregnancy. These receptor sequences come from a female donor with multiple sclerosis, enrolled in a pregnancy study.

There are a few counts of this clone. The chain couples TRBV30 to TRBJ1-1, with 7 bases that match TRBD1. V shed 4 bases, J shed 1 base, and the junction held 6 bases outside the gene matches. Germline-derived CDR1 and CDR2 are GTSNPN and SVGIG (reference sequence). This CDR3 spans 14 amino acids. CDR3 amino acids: CAWTGRGWNTEAFF. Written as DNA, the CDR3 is TGTGCCTGGACGGGCAGGGGGTGGAACACTGAAGCTTTCTTT.

For the CDR3, the DNA is TGTGCCAGCAGTTTCCCGGGACTAGCGGGAGGGCCCGAAGATACGCAGTATTTT. This encodes CASSFPGLAGGPEDTQYF. V gene TRBV28 combines with J gene TRBJ2-3, with 16 positions matching TRBD2. The CDR3 length is 18 residues. The ends lost 3 bases at V and 5 bases at J; junction bases unmatched: 8. In germline, CDR1 is MDHEN, CDR2 SYDVKM.

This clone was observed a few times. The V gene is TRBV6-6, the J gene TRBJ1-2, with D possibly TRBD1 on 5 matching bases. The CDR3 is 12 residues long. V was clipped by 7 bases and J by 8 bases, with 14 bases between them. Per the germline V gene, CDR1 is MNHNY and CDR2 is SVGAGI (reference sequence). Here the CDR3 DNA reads TGTGCCAGCAATGGGGCCTCCGCCGGCTACACCTTC. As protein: CASNGASAGYTF.

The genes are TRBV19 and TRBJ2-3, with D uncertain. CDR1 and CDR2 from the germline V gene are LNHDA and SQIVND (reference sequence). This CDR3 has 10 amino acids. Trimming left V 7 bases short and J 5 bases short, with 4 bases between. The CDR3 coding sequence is TGTGCCAGTAAGAGAGATACGCAGTATTTT. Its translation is CASKRDTQYF. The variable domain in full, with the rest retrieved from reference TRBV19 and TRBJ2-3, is DGGITQSPKYLFRKEGQNVTLSCEQNLNHDAMYWYRQDPGQGLRLIYYSQIVNDFQKGDIAEGYSVSREKKESFPLTVTSAQKNPTAFYLCASKRDTQYFGPGTRLTVL.

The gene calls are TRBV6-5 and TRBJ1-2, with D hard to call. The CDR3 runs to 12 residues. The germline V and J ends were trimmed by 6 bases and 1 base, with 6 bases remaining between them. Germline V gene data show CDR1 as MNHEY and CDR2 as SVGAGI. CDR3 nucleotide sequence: TGTGCCAGCAGCAGAAATAACTATGGCTACACCTTC. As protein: CASSRNNYGYTF.

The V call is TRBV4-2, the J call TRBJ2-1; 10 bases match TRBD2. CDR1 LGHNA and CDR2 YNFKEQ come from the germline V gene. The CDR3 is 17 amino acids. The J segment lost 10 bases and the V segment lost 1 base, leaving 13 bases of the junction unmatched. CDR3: CASSQGRLAGVSWEQFF. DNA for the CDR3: TGTGCCAGCAGCCAAGGTCGGCTAGCGGGAGTGTCTTGGGAGCAGTTCTTC.

The CDR3 loop is CASRGLAGKWEGETQYF. The CDR3 DNA reads TGCGCCAGCAGGGGACTAGCGGGAAAGTGGGAAGGGGAGACCCAGTACTTC. The chain uses TRBV10-1 and TRBJ2-5, with 13 bases identical to TRBD2. The trim removed 6 bases at V and 5 bases at J, leaving 12 bases unmatched. CDR3 length equals 17 residues. The germline V gene encodes CDR1 WNHNN and CDR2 SYGVQD (reference sequence).

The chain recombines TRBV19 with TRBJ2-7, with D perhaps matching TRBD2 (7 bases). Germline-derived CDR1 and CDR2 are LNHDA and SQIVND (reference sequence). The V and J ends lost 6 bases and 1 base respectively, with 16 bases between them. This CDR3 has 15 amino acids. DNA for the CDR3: TGTGCCAGTAGCACCTCTAGCGGACAGTCCTACGAGCAGTACTTC. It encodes CASSTSSGQSYEQYF. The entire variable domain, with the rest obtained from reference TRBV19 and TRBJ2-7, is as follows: DGGITQSPKYLFRKEGQNVTLSCEQNLNHDAMYWYRQDPGQGLRLIYYSQIVNDFQKGDIAEGYSVSREKKESFPLTVTSAQKNPTAFYLCASSTSSGQSYEQYFGPGTRLTVT.

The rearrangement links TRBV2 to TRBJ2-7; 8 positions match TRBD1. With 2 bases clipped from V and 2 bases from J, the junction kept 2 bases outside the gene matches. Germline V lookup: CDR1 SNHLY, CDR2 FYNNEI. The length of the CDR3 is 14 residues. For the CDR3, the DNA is TGTGCCAGCAGTGAACAGGGGGCCGCCTACGAGCAGTACTTC. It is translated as CASSEQGAAYEQYF.

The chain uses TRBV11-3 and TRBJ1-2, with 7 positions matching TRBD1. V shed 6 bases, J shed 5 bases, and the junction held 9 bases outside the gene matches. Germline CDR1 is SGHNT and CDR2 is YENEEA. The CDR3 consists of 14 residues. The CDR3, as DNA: TGTGCCAGCAGTTCCAACAGGGGCGTTTATGGCTACACCTTC. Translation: CASSSNRGVYGYTF.

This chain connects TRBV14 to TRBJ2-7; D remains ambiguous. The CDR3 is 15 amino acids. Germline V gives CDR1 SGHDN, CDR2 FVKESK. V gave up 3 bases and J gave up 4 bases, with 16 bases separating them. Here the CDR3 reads CASSQFPGVGYEQYF. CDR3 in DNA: TGTGCCAGCAGCCAGTTCCCCGGAGTGGGTTACGAGCAGTACTTC.

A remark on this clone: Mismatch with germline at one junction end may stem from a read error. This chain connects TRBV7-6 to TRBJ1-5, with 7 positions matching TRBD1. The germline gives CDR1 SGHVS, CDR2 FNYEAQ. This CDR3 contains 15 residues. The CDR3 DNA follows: TGTGCCAGCAGCTCGGGACAGCATAGCGATCAGCCCCAGCATTTT. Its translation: CASSSGQHSDQPQHF.

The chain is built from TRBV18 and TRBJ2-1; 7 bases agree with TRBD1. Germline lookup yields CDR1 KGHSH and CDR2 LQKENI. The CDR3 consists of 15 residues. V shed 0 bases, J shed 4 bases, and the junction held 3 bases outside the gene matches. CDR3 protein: CASSPPRGLYNEQFF. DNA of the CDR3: TGTGCCAGCTCACCACCTAGGGGGCTGTACAATGAGCAGTTCTTC. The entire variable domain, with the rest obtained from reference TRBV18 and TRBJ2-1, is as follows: NAGVMQNPRHLVRRRGQEARLRCSPMKGHSHVYWYRQLPEEGLKFMVYLQKENIIDESGMPKERFSAEFPKEGPSILRIQQVVRGDSAAYFCASSPPRGLYNEQFFGPGTRLTVL.

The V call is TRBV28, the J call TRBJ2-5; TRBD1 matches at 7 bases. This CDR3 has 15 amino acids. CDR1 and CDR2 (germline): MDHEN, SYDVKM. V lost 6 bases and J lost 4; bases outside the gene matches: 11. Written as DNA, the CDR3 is TGTGCCAGCAGCTTTCTTACAGGGGCCGGAGAGACCCAGTACTTC. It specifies CASSFLTGAGETQYF.

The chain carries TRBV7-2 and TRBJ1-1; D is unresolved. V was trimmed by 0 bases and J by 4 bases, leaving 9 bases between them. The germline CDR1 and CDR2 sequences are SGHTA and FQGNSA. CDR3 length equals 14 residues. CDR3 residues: CASSLAGVRTEAFF. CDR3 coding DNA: TGTGCCAGCAGCTTAGCAGGAGTTCGCACTGAAGCTTTCTTT.

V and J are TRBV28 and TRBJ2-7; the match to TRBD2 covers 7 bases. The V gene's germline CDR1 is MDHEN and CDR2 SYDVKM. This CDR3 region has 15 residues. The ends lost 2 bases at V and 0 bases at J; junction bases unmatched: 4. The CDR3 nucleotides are TGTGCCAGCAGTTTAATAGCGGGCCACTCCTACGAGCAGTACTTC. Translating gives CASSLIAGHSYEQYF.